The 25 T cell receptor beta chains below come from one sample, sequenced in a study of T cells after yellow fever vaccination. One entry per CDR3 protein results from TCRdb running MiXCR on the 5' RACE reads. Of about 260,000 distinct CDR3 sequences detected, 10% to 15% appear once; the ten largest clones hold 0.4% to 0.55%. The starting material was CD4+ T cells sorted from PBMCs, obtained 45 days after the yellow fever booster vaccination. Receptor source: a man aged 30-40 years who received the YFV17D yellow fever vaccine.

A note on this clonotype: The junction differs from germline at one of its ends, possibly a read error. The chain is built from TRBV7-2 and TRBJ2-7; 7 bases are shared with TRBD1. The CDR3 is 14 residues long. Germline assignment: CDR1 SGHTA and CDR2 FQGNSA. DNA for the CDR3: TGTGCCAGCAGCCCCCAGACAGGGCTCTACGAGCAGAACTTC. It is translated as CASSPQTGLYEQNF.

The V and J genes are TRBV12-3 or TRBV12-4 and TRBJ2-7, with D uncertain. V lost 3 bases, J lost 6 bases, and 15 bases lay in between. CDR3 size: 14 residues. The CDR3 spells CASSLGIDPGEQYF. The CDR3 DNA reads as TGTGCCAGCAGTTTGGGTATCGACCCTGGCGAGCAGTACTTC.

This clonotype has just a few counts. The chain employs TRBV27 and TRBJ2-2, with no clear D. Germline CDR1 and CDR2: MNHEY and SMNVEV (reference sequence). V gave up 3 bases and J gave up 4 bases, with 6 bases separating them. This CDR3 comprises 13 residues. The CDR3: CASSFRSTGELFF. The CDR3 DNA reads as TGTGCCAGCAGTTTTAGGAGCACCGGGGAGCTGTTTTTT.

This clonotype appeared a few times. This rearrangement joins TRBV5-1 to TRBJ2-1, with 8 positions matching TRBD2. V lost 2 bases to trimming and J lost 4 bases; unmatched junction nucleotides: 11. The CDR3 contains 17 residues. Germline assignment: CDR1 SGHRS and CDR2 YFSETQ. CDR3 nucleotides: TGCGCCAGCAGCTTCCTTGGCTGGGCGGGAGGTTACAATGAGCAGTTCTTC. Protein product: CASSFLGWAGGYNEQFF. Complete variable domain (other parts from reference TRBV5-1 and TRBJ2-1): KAGVTQTPRYLIKTRGQQVTLSCSPISGHRSVSWYQQTPGQGLQFLFEYFSETQRNKGNFPGRFSGRQFSNSRSEMNVSTLELGDSALYLCASSFLGWAGGYNEQFFGPGTRLTVL.

The chain is built from TRBV6-2 or TRBV6-3 and TRBJ2-1, with D perhaps matching TRBD2 (5 bases). Trimming took off 6 bases at V and 6 bases at J, with 21 bases between the two ends. The length of the CDR3 is 16 residues. The germline gives CDR1 MNHEY, CDR2 SVGEGT. CDR3 loop: CASRPPEASTGNEQFF. The CDR3 DNA reads as TGTGCCAGCAGACCGCCCGAGGCTAGCACCGGCAATGAGCAGTTCTTC.

Only a few counts were recorded for this clonotype. This chain uses TRBV10-1 with TRBJ2-1; D is unresolved. This CDR3 is 12 amino acids long. The germline V gene encodes CDR1 WNHNN and CDR2 SYGVQD (reference sequence). Trimming left V 5 bases short and J 9 bases short, with 11 bases between. The chain's CDR3 is CASSRNPGEQFF. CDR3 nucleotide sequence: TGCGCCAGCAGTAGGAACCCTGGTGAGCAGTTCTTC.

This clonotype has a count of ten or more. The chain employs TRBV29-1 and TRBJ2-1, with 10 bases that match TRBD2. Germline V gives CDR1 SQVTM, CDR2 ANQGSEA. CDR3 size: 17 residues. CDR3 nucleotide sequence: TGCAGTTCCGGGACTAGCGTCCGCCAGGGGTCCTACAATGAGCAGTTCTTC. Translation gives CSSGTSVRQGSYNEQFF.

In its sample, this clonotype was seen many times. This sequence joins TRBV29-1 and TRBJ2-1, with 7 bases fitting TRBD2. This CDR3 region has 14 residues. V dropped 5 bases and J dropped 2; count of bases not matched to a gene: 6. The germline V gene has CDR1 SQVTM and CDR2 ANQGSEA. This CDR3 reads CSVKGGSTYNEQFF. The CDR3 nucleotides read TGCAGCGTTAAGGGCGGGAGCACCTACAATGAGCAGTTCTTC.

This clonotype was picked up a small number of times. The V and J genes are TRBV13 and TRBJ2-3; 12 nucleotides line up with TRBD2. Trimming removed 5 bases from V and 0 bases from J; junction bases left unmatched: 9. CDR1 and CDR2 (germline): PRHDT, FYEKMQ (reference sequence). The CDR3 sequence is 18 residues long. The CDR3, as DNA: TGTGCCAGCAGCCCCGGGACTAGCGGGCGTGGGAGCACAGATACGCAGTATTTT. As protein: CASSPGTSGRGSTDTQYF.

The chain combines TRBV5-1 with TRBJ2-1; 9 nucleotides match TRBD1. The J segment lost 4 bases and the V segment lost 7 bases, leaving 9 bases of the junction unmatched. Germline V gene sequence: CDR1 SGHRS, CDR2 YFSETQ. The length of the CDR3 is 15 residues. CDR3: CASGKTGQGYNEQFF. The DNA for the CDR3 is TGCGCCAGCGGTAAGACGGGACAGGGTTACAATGAGCAGTTCTTC.

This clonotype was seen many times. CDR3 sequence (DNA): TGTGCCAGCAGCTTAATGGCCAACACAGATACGCAGTATTTT. Its translation: CASSLMANTDTQYF. The J gene is TRBJ2-3, the V gene TRBV7-8; no firm D call. The CDR3 is 14 residues long. Deletions cut 2 bases from V and 2 bases from J, with 8 bases between. Germline lookup yields CDR1 SGHVS and CDR2 FQNEAQ. Together with reference TRBV7-8 and TRBJ2-3, the CDR3 gives the full variable domain: GAGVSQSPRYKVAKRGQDVALRCDPISGHVSLFWYQQALGQGPEFLTYFQNEAQLDKSGLPSDRFFAERPEGSVSTLKIQRTQQEDSAVYLCASSLMANTDTQYFGPGTRLTVL.

The CDR3 loop is CASSQPGLAVYNEQFF. The CDR3 bases are TGTGCCAGCAGTCAACCGGGACTAGCGGTTTACAATGAGCAGTTCTTC. The chain recombines TRBV6-2 or TRBV6-3 with TRBJ2-1; 11 bases are shared with TRBD2. Per the germline V gene, CDR1 is MNHEY and CDR2 is SVGEGT. V trimming: 5 bases; J trimming: 4 bases; junction bases outside the gene matches: 7. CDR3 length: 16 amino acids.

Many counts were recorded for this clonotype. CDR3 sequence: CSVEEMSGPFSYEQYF. In DNA form, the CDR3 reads TGCAGCGTTGAAGAAATGTCGGGACCGTTCTCCTACGAGCAGTACTTC. The chain couples TRBV29-1 to TRBJ2-7; TRBD1 or TRBD2 may be the D gene (5 bases each). CDR3 length equals 16 residues. The V gene lost 0 bases and the J gene lost 0 bases, with 15 bases spanning the gap. CDR1 and CDR2 from the germline V gene are SQVTM and ANQGSEA.

This clonotype has only a few counts. V is TRBV10-3 and J is TRBJ1-2; D remains unclear. Germline CDR1 ENHRY, CDR2 SYGVKD. The germline V and J ends were trimmed by 3 bases and 8 bases, with 19 bases remaining between them. This CDR3 has 15 amino acids. CDR3 residues: CAISDLVLAGKGYTF. The CDR3 DNA reads as TGTGCCATCAGTGATTTGGTGCTGGCAGGCAAGGGCTACACCTTC.

The rearrangement uses TRBV18 and TRBJ2-1, with 10 bases matching TRBD2. Per the germline V gene, CDR1 is KGHSH and CDR2 is LQKENI. The CDR3 has 17 amino acids. Trimming cost V 0 bases and J 9 bases; bases outside gene matches: 11. CDR3 in DNA: TGTGCCAGCTCACCACCGGGTTGGCTAGCGGGAGAAGGTGAGCAGTTCTTC. Its translation: CASSPPGWLAGEGEQFF.

The chain has TRBV20-1 and TRBJ2-3; 10 nucleotides agree with TRBD2. The germline V gene has CDR1 DFQATT and CDR2 SNEGSKA (reference sequence). Unmatched junction bases numbered 10, after V lost 4 bases and J lost 3 bases. This CDR3 region has 16 residues. DNA of the CDR3: TGCAGTGCTAAACTAGCGGGATCGGGGAAAACAGATACGCAGTATTTT. This encodes CSAKLAGSGKTDTQYF.

The chain is built from TRBV7-2 and TRBJ2-1, with no clear D. The germline V and J ends were trimmed by 1 base and 11 bases, with 9 bases remaining between them. CDR1 is SGHTA, CDR2 FQGNSA, per germline. The CDR3 runs 12 residues. Written as DNA, the CDR3 is TGTGCCAGCAGCTTAGATCTGGGTCAGCAGTTCTTC. Translating gives CASSLDLGQQFF.

There are a few counts of this clonotype. For the CDR3, the DNA is TGTGCCAGCAGCTTAACTAGCCCGACGCGGACCGGGGAGCTGTTTTTT. This encodes CASSLTSPTRTGELFF. V gene TRBV7-2 combines with J gene TRBJ2-2; TRBD2 is a possible D gene (6 bases). The V end was cut by 2 bases, the J end by 5 bases, with 15 bases between. The CDR3 runs to 16 residues. The V gene's germline CDR1 is SGHTA and CDR2 FQGNSA.

This clonotype was observed a handful of times. The CDR3 coding sequence is TGCAGCGTTGGTCAGCCTTACGAGCAGTACTTC. As protein: CSVGQPYEQYF. The rearrangement uses TRBV29-1 and TRBJ2-7; D is unclear. Germline CDR1 is SQVTM and CDR2 is ANQGSEA. V gave up 4 bases and J gave up 4 bases, with 8 bases separating them. The CDR3 is 11 residues long.

This clonotype was detected a few times. The V gene is TRBV29-1, the J gene TRBJ1-2; possibly TRBD1 for D (6 bases). V was shortened by 4 bases and J by 1 base, with 16 bases between the two germline ends. The CDR3 loop spans 15 amino acids. Germline V gene sequence: CDR1 SQVTM, CDR2 ANQGSEA. CDR3 residues: CSVGTGFTSNYGYTF. In DNA, the CDR3 is TGCAGCGTTGGCACAGGGTTTACAAGTAACTATGGCTACACCTTC. The entire variable domain, with the rest obtained from reference TRBV29-1 and TRBJ1-2, is as follows: SAVISQKPSRDICQRGTSLTIQCQVDSQVTMMFWYRQQPGQSLTLIATANQGSEATYESGFVIDKFPISRPNLTFSTLTVSNMSPEDSSIYLCSVGTGFTSNYGYTFGSGTRLTVV.

For this clonotype: The junction departs from germline at one end; a sequencing error may be responsible. The V gene is TRBV12-3 or TRBV12-4, the J gene TRBJ1-2, with a possible D match to TRBD1 (6 bases). This CDR3 has 13 residues. This CDR3 reads CASRVGGAYVYTF. The CDR3 nucleotides are TGTGCCAGCAGGGTCGGGGGCGCGTATGTCTACACCTTC.

The chain employs TRBV5-1 and TRBJ2-1; D is uncertain. The germline V gene encodes CDR1 SGHRS and CDR2 YFSETQ. CDR3 size: 15 residues. V was cut by 4 bases and J by 3 bases, with 14 bases left in between. CDR3 DNA: TGCGCCAGCAGCCTTAATCCACCGGGCTACAATGAGCAGTTCTTC. Translation gives CASSLNPPGYNEQFF. The full variable domain, with the rest looked up from reference TRBV5-1 and TRBJ2-1, is KAGVTQTPRYLIKTRGQQVTLSCSPISGHRSVSWYQQTPGQGLQFLFEYFSETQRNKGNFPGRFSGRQFSNSRSEMNVSTLELGDSALYLCASSLNPPGYNEQFFGPGTRLTVL.

In its sample, this clonotype was seen a few times. This chain links TRBV24-1 with TRBJ2-7; D is uncertain. Germline CDR1 KGHDR, CDR2 SFDVKD. This CDR3 is built from 13 residues. Deletions cut 4 bases from V and 0 bases from J, with 6 bases between. The CDR3 DNA reads as TGTGCCACCAGTGAGGGCAGCTCCTACGAGCAGTACTTC. This encodes CATSEGSSYEQYF.

In DNA form, the CDR3 reads TGTGCCAGCTCACTACCAGAGACCCAGTACTTC. The encoded protein is CASSLPETQYF. The chain employs TRBV18 and TRBJ2-5, with D unresolved. Trimming took 4 bases from V and 4 from J, leaving 4 bases between them. The CDR3 consists of 11 residues. Germline CDR1 and CDR2: KGHSH and LQKENI.

This clonotype occurred many times. The chain carries TRBV7-8 and TRBJ2-2; D is undetermined. Germline-derived CDR1 and CDR2 are SGHVS and FQNEAQ. The length of the CDR3 is 11 residues. Trimming stripped 7 bases from V and 10 bases from J, with 10 bases between. The CDR3 is CASTTGEELFF. In DNA, the CDR3 is TGTGCCAGCACCACTGGCGAGGAGCTGTTTTTT.